The present T cell receptor (beta chain) was sequenced within a study of response to subunit inactivated influenza vaccine. In this sample, this clonotype turned up a few times. TCRdb fed the RT-PCR reads into MiXCR, producing one record per CDR3 protein. Of some 520,000 distinct CDR3 sequences listed, approximately 17% are singletons. The CDR3 consists of 15 residues. The junction had 5 bases not matched to a gene; V was cut back by 0 bases and J by 5 bases. The germline gives CDR1 MGHRA, CDR2 YSYEKL. This sequence was found in a man between 50 and 75 years old who received an inactivated influenza vaccine. This rearrangement joins TRBV4-1 to TRBJ2-3, with 7 bases aligning to TRBD1. The sample was CD4+ T cells sorted from PBMCs, taken less than 30 months after vaccination. The CDR3 loop is CASSQEGRTGDTQYF. The DNA for the CDR3 is TGCGCCAGCAGCCAAGAAGGTCGGACAGGAGATACGCAGTATTTT.